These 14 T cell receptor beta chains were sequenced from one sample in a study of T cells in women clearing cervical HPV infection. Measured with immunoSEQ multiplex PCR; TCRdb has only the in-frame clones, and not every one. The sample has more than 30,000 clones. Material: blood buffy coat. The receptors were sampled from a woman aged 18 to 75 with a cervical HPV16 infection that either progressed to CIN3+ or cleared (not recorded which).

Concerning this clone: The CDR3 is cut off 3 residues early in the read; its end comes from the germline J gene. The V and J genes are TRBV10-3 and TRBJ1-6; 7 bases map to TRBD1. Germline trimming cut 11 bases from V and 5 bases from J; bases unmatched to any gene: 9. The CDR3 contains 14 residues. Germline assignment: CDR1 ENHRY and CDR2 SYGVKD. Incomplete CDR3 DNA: TGTGCCGCCACCGGGACAGCCAATAATTCACCC. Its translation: CAATGTANNSP. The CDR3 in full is CAATGTANNSPLHF.

CDR3 sequence: CASSFLTDTQYF. The sequenced CDR3 bases are TGTGCCAGCAGCTTCCTCACAGATACG. The V gene is TRBV7-2, the J gene TRBJ2-3, with unresolved D. Sequencing ends 3 residues short of the CDR3 end; the germline J gene provides the rest. The CDR3 extends over 12 amino acids. Trimming removed 3 bases from V and 2 bases from J, with 3 bases in between. Germline loops: CDR1 SGHTA, CDR2 FQGNSA.

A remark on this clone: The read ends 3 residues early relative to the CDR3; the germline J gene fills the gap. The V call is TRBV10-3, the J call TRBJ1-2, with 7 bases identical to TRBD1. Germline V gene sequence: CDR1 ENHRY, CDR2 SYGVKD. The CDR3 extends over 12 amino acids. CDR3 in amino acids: CAISEGGLSYTF. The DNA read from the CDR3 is TGTGCCATCAGTGAAGGGGGCCTGTCT.

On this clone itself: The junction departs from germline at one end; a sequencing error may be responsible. CDR3 DNA, as far as it was read: TGCGCCAGCAGCCACCGCGGGAGACCCTACAATGAG. It encodes CASSHRGRPYNE. The full CDR3 reads CASSHRGRPYNEQFF. The chain has TRBV4-2 and TRBJ2-1; 7 positions agree with TRBD2. Read data end 3 residues before the CDR3 end; the end is taken from the germline J gene. This CDR3 has 15 amino acids. CDR1 is LGHNA, CDR2 YNFKEQ, per germline.

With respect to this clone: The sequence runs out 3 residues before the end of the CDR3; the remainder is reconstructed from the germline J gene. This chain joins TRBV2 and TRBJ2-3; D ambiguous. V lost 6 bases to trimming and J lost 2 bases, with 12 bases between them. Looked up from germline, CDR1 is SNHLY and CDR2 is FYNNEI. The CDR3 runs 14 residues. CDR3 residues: CASRGSVFTDTQYF. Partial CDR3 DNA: TGTGCCAGCAGGGGCTCTGTGTTCACAGATACG.

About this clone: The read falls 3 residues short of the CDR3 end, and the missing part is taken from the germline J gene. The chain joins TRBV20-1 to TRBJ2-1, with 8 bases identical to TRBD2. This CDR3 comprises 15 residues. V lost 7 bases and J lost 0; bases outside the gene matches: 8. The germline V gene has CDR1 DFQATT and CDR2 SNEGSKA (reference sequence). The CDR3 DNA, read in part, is TGCAGTGGAGTAGCGGGACACAGCTCCTACAATGAG. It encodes CSGVAGHSSYNE. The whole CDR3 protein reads CSGVAGHSSYNEQFF.

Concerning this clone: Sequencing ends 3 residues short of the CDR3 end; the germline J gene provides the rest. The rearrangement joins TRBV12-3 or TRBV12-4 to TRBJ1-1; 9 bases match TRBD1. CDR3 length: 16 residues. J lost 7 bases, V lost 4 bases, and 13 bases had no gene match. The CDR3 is CASSYLTGTGIIEAFF. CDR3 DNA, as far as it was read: TGTGCCAGCAGTTACTTGACGGGGACAGGGATAATTGAA.

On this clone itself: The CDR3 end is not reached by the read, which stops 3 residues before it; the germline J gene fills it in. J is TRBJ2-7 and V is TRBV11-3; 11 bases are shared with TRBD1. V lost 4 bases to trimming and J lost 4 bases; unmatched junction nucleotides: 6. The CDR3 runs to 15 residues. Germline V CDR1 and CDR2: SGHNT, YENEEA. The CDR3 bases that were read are TGTGCCAGCAGCTCCGGGACAGGGGGGGTGTACGAG. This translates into CASSSGTGGVYE. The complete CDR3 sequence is CASSSGTGGVYEQYF.

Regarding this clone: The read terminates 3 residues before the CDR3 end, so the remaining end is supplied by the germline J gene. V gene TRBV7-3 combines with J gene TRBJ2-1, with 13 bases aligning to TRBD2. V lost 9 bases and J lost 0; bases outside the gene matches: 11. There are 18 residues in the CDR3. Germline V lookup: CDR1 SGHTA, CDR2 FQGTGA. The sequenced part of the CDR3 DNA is TGTGCCAGACATGGCGGACTAGCGGGAGAGCTCTCCTACAATGAG. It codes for CARHGGLAGELSYNE. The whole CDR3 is CARHGGLAGELSYNEQFF.

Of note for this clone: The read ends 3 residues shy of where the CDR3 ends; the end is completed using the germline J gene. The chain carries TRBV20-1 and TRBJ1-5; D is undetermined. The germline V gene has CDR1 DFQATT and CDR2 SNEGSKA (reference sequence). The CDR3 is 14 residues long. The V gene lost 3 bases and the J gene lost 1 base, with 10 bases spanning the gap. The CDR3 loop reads CSASKGVSNQPQHF. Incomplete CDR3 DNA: TGCAGTGCTAGTAAGGGTGTGAGCAATCAGCCC.

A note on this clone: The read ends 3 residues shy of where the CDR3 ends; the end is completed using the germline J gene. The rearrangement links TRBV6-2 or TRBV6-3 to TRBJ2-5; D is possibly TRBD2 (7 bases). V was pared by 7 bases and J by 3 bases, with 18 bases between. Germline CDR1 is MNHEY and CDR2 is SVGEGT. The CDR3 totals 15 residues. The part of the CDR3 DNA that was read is TGTGCCAGCATCCCCGGGACACGGGGGGAAGAGACC. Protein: CASIPGTRGEET. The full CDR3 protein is CASIPGTRGEETQYF.

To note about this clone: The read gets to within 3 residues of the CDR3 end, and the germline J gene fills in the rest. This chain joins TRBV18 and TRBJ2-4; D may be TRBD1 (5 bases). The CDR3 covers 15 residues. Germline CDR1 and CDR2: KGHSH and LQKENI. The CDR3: CASSPPGPQFGGQYF. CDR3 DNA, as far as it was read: TGTGCCAGCTCACCACCGGGGCCGCAGTTTGGTGGT.

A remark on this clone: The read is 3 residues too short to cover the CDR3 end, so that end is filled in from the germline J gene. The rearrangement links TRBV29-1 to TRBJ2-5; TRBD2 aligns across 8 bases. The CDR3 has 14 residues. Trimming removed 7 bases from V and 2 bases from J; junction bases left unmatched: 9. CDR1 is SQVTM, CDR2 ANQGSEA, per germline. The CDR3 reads CSAGGAGPQETQYF. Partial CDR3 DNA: TGCAGCGCCGGGGGGGCTGGGCCTCAAGAGACC.

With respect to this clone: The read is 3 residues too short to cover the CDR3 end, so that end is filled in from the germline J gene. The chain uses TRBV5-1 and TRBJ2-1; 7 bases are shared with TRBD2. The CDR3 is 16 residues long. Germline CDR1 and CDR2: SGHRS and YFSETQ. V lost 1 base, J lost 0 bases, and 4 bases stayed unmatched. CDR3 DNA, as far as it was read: TGCGCCAGCAGCTTGTTAACGGGGGGCTCCTACAATGAG. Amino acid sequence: CASSLLTGGSYNE. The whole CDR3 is CASSLLTGGSYNEQFF. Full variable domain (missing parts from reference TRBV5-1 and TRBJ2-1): KAGVTQTPRYLIKTRGQQVTLSCSPISGHRSVSWYQQTPGQGLQFLFEYFSETQRNKGNFPGRFSGRQFSNSRSEMNVSTLELGDSALYLCASSLLTGGSYNEQFFGPGTRLTVL.